The 4 T cell receptor beta chains reported below all come from one sample, sequenced in a study of blood T cell repertoires in COVID-19. Measured with immunoSEQ multiplex PCR; TCRdb has only the in-frame clones, and not every one. The table lists approximately 200,000 clones, 88% of them singletons. The specimen was peripheral blood. The receptors were gathered from a man aged 18 to 30 with active or convalescent COVID-19.

This clone was recorded a few times. The genes are TRBV9 and TRBJ2-7; 13 bases align to TRBD2. The CDR3 is made up of 16 amino acids. Germline CDR1 and CDR2: SGDLS and YYNGEE. Trimming cost V 4 bases and J 3 bases; bases outside gene matches: 7. The CDR3 DNA follows: TGTGCCAGCAGCACTAGTGGACTAGCGGGAGTCTACGAGCAGTACTTC. Translating gives CASSTSGLAGVYEQYF.

This chain uses TRBV7-2 with TRBJ1-6, with 8 bases identical to TRBD1. The CDR3 loop spans 15 amino acids. Germline lookup yields CDR1 SGHTA and CDR2 FQGNSA. The J segment lost 9 bases and the V segment lost 3 bases, leaving 7 bases of the junction unmatched. The CDR3 loop is CASSLSTGVGSPLHF. The CDR3 DNA follows: TGTGCCAGCAGCTTGTCGACAGGGGTAGGTTCACCCCTCCACTTT. The complete variable domain, with remaining parts taken from reference TRBV7-2 and TRBJ1-6, reads GAGVSQSPSNKVTEKGKDVELRCDPISGHTALYWYRQSLGQGLEFLIYFQGNSAPDKSGLPSDRFSAERTGGSVSTLTIQRTQQEDSAVYLCASSLSTGVGSPLHFGNGTRLTVT.

The chain employs TRBV14 and TRBJ1-6, with D tentatively TRBD1 (6 bases). V was clipped by 6 bases and J by 13 bases, with 16 bases between them. The CDR3 is 13 residues long. CDR1 and CDR2 from the germline V gene are SGHDN and FVKESK. The CDR3 loop reads CASSQTGNQPLHF. The DNA of the CDR3 is TGTGCCAGCAGTCAAACAGGGAATCAGCCCCTCCACTTT.

The chain recombines TRBV5-1 with TRBJ1-3; 10 bases agree with TRBD1. CDR1 SGHRS and CDR2 YFSETQ come from the germline V gene. The CDR3 extends over 15 amino acids. The V gene end was trimmed by 3 bases and the J gene end by 2 bases; junction bases not matched to a gene: 2. The DNA for the CDR3 is TGCGCCAGCAGCTCGGGACAGGGGACTGGAAACACCATATATTTT. It encodes CASSSGQGTGNTIYF. Variable domain in full (rest from reference TRBV5-1 and TRBJ1-3): KAGVTQTPRYLIKTRGQQVTLSCSPISGHRSVSWYQQTPGQGLQFLFEYFSETQRNKGNFPGRFSGRQFSNSRSEMNVSTLELGDSALYLCASSSGQGTGNTIYFGEGSWLTVV.